The rows below give T cell receptor beta chains drawn from one sample of a study of blood T cell repertoires in COVID-19. Produced via immunoSEQ multiplex PCR; TCRdb's table is partial and in-frame only. The sample has under 450,000 clones, 75% to 90% seen once. Sequencing used peripheral blood. The receptors were gathered from a woman aged 60-70 years with COVID-19, enrolled during active disease. CDR3s include the opening cysteine and the closing phenylalanine or tryptophan. A D gene is named only where the DNA matches it firmly. Some rows mark clone size as missing; the rest say once, few, many or name a class of expanded clone.

d_call,j_call,clone_size,v_call,cdr3_aa,cdr3_nt
.,TRBJ2-5,.,TRBV5-1,CASSAGTPPETQYF,TGCGCCAGCAGCGCCGGGACTCCCCCCGAGACCCAGTACTTC
TRBD2,TRBJ2-7,.,TRBV30,CAWSVLGGSSYEQYF,TGTGCCTGGAGTGTACTCGGGGGGAGCTCCTACGAGCAGTACTTC
TRBD2,TRBJ2-5,.,TRBV5-4,CASSPGLAGGLETQYF,TGTGCCAGCAGCCCGGGACTAGCGGGGGGGCTAGAGACCCAGTACTTC
TRBD1,TRBJ1-2,.,TRBV27,CASSDRVGRSYTF,TGTGCCAGCAGTGACAGGGTTGGGCGAAGCTACACCTTC
.,TRBJ2-1,.,TRBV6-2/TRBV6-3,CASSYTDSYNEQFF,TGTGCCAGCAGTTACACAGACTCCTACAATGAGCAGTTCTTC
.,TRBJ2-1,once,TRBV3-1/TRBV3-2,CASSRPRGPSAYNEQFF,TGTGCCAGCAGCCGGCCCAGGGGACCCTCTGCCTACAATGAGCAGTTCTTC
TRBD1,TRBJ2-5,.,TRBV5-6,CASSWTGLGVETQYF,TGTGCCAGCAGCTGGACAGGGCTTGGGGTAGAGACCCAGTACTTC
.,TRBJ2-7,.,TRBV29-1,CSVEDRYYEQYF,TGCAGCGTTGAGGACAGATACTACGAGCAGTACTTC
TRBD2,TRBJ2-7,.,TRBV3-1/TRBV3-2,CASSLGTTYEQYF,TGTGCCAGCAGCCTCGGGACTACCTACGAGCAGTACTTC
.,TRBJ2-2,.,TRBV21-1,CASRKNRAGEGTGELFF,TGTGCCAGCAGAAAAAATCGGGCAGGGGAAGGGACCGGGGAGCTGTTTTTT
.,TRBJ2-1,.,TRBV19,CASSILGPNNEQFF,TGTGCCAGTAGTATACTTGGGCCCAACAATGAGCAGTTCTTC
.,TRBJ1-1,.,TRBV11-3,CASSPKETEAFF,TGTGCCAGCAGCCCTAAAGAGACTGAAGCTTTCTTT
.,TRBJ2-1,.,TRBV11-2,CASSSGVLLTEQFF,TGTGCCAGCAGTTCGGGGGTTCTTCTAACTGAGCAGTTCTTC
TRBD1,TRBJ1-3,.,TRBV5-8,CASSPRAGGDTIYF,TGTGCCAGCAGCCCCCGGGCAGGGGGAGACACCATATATTTT
.,TRBJ2-2,.,TRBV7-9,CASSLVAGNTGELFF,TGTGCCAGCAGTCTAGTGGCGGGGAACACCGGGGAGCTGTTTTTT
TRBD2,TRBJ2-2,few,TRBV13,CASSFLLAGRTNTGELFF,TGTGCCAGCAGCTTTCTCCTAGCGGGGAGAACGAACACCGGGGAGCTGTTTTTT
TRBD1,TRBJ2-5,.,TRBV4-2,CASSQGTGVQETQYF,TGTGCCAGCAGCCAAGGGACAGGGGTCCAAGAGACCCAGTACTTC
TRBD2,TRBJ2-2,.,TRBV2,CASSVSGGRSNTGELFF,TGTGCCAGCAGTGTTAGCGGGGGGCGATCGAACACCGGGGAGCTGTTTTTT
TRBD2,TRBJ2-5,.,TRBV10-2,CASSRLAGGQETQYF,TGCGCCAGCAGCAGACTAGCGGGGGGTCAAGAGACCCAGTACTTC
.,TRBJ1-2,.,TRBV7-2,CASWDWSNYGYTF,TGTGCCAGCTGGGACTGGTCTAACTATGGCTACACCTTC
.,TRBJ1-2,.,TRBV5-1,CASSLGTATYGYTF,TGCGCCAGCAGCTTGGGGACAGCCACCTATGGCTACACCTTC
TRBD1,TRBJ1-2,.,TRBV6-5,CASSRGQGLGYTF,TGTGCCAGCAGCAGGGGACAGGGTTTGGGCTACACCTTC